Presented here are 11 T cell receptor beta chains from one specimen sequenced in a study of beta chain features in type 1 diabetes. What was sequenced were expressed TCRB transcripts, since all of the isolated RNA had been reverse transcribed. Libraries were prepared by immunoSEQ multiplex PCR; TCRdb keeps only in-frame clonotypes and omits some of them. The sample records about 350,000 clones, roughly a fifth being singletons. Material: naive CD4+ T cells from blood. The receptors were gathered from a woman between 18 and 29 years old in good health.

V gene TRBV7-9 combines with J gene TRBJ2-7, with D tentatively TRBD2 (5 bases). Between the trimmed V and J ends, which lost 5 bases and 6 bases, there was a span of 17 bases. The CDR3 is made up of 14 amino acids. Germline CDR1 reads SEHNR; CDR2 reads FQNEAQ (reference sequence). CDR3 sequence (DNA): TGTGCCAGCAGCCGCCTCTTGGGAGCAAGCGAGCAGTACTTC. Protein sequence: CASSRLLGASEQYF.

The sample holds a few counts of this clone. The chain carries TRBV4-1 and TRBJ2-1; 12 bases are shared with TRBD2. Germline trimming cut 1 base from V and 8 bases from J; bases unmatched to any gene: 6. Germline CDR1 and CDR2: MGHRA and YSYEKL. The length of the CDR3 is 16 residues. The CDR3 bases are TGCGCCAGCAGCCAAGTGACGACTAGCGGGAGCCATGAGCAGTTCTTC. Protein: CASSQVTTSGSHEQFF.

J is TRBJ2-7 and V is TRBV7-2, with D possibly TRBD2 on 6 matching bases. The V end was cut by 8 bases, the J end by 4 bases, with 18 bases between. The CDR3 covers 14 residues. Germline values: CDR1 SGHTA, CDR2 FQGNSA. This CDR3 is CASAATRERYEQYF. The CDR3 DNA reads as TGTGCCAGCGCCGCAACACGGGAGAGGTACGAGCAGTACTTC.

CDR3 region: CAISDQGQGVRPQHF. The CDR3, as DNA: TGTGCCATCAGTGATCAGGGACAGGGGGTCCGGCCCCAGCATTTT. The rearrangement joins TRBV10-3 to TRBJ1-5; 11 bases agree with TRBD1. This CDR3 contains 15 residues. Germline V gene lookup returns CDR1 ENHRY and CDR2 SYGVKD. The V and J ends lost 3 bases and 9 bases, in that order; junction bases with no gene match: 7.

The table lists this clone with a few counts. The V and J genes are TRBV7-9 and TRBJ1-5; unclear D gene. Trimming shortened V by 5 bases and J by 5 bases, and 10 bases separated the two germline ends. CDR3 length equals 13 residues. Germline V gene lookup returns CDR1 SEHNR and CDR2 FQNEAQ (reference sequence). CDR3 in DNA: TGTGCCAGCAGCCCCGACGGAGATCAGCCCCAGCATTTT. Translated: CASSPDGDQPQHF.

Only a few counts were recorded for this clone. The rearrangement uses TRBV11-2 and TRBJ2-5, with 7 bases identical to TRBD2. Germline trimming cut 7 bases from V and 11 bases from J; bases unmatched to any gene: 16. The CDR3 spans 14 residues. Germline V lookup: CDR1 SGHAT, CDR2 FQNNGV. CDR3 sequence: CASMMVGGTGEQYF. The CDR3 bases are TGTGCCAGCATGATGGTGGGGGGGACGGGGGAGCAGTACTTC.

This clone was seen more than once but under ten times. This chain connects TRBV7-9 to TRBJ1-5; no clear D gene. The germline V gene encodes CDR1 SEHNR and CDR2 FQNEAQ (reference sequence). This CDR3 comprises 14 residues. Trimming shortened V by 1 base and J by 5 bases, and 9 bases separated the two germline ends. CDR3 nucleotides: TGTGCCAGCAGCTTAGACAGCCTTTATCAGCCCCAGCATTTT. It yields the protein CASSLDSLYQPQHF. The whole variable domain, remainder taken from reference TRBV7-9 and TRBJ1-5, is DTGVSQNPRHKITKRGQNVTFRCDPISEHNRLYWYRQTLGQGPEFLTYFQNEAQLEKSRLLSDRFSAERPKGSFSTLEIQRTEQGDSAMYLCASSLDSLYQPQHFGDGTRLSIL.

With respect to this clone: Other DNA sequences in this sample translate to the same CDR3. The chain uses TRBV29-1 and TRBJ1-1; D is perhaps TRBD1 (5 bases). The germline V and J ends were trimmed by 6 bases and 0 bases, with 11 bases remaining between them. The germline V gene encodes CDR1 SQVTM and CDR2 ANQGSEA. CDR3 length: 13 residues. Here the CDR3 reads CSVAGLMNTEAFF. The CDR3 coding sequence is TGCAGCGTCGCAGGGTTGATGAACACTGAAGCTTTCTTT.

The rearrangement uses TRBV19 and TRBJ2-1; TRBD2 might be the D (6 bases). This CDR3 has 14 amino acids. Per germline, CDR1 LNHDA and CDR2 SQIVND (reference sequence). Trimming left V 5 bases short and J 4 bases short, with 12 bases between. The CDR3, as DNA: TGTGCCAGTAGTCCAAGGACTATTTACAATGAGCAGTTCTTC. As protein: CASSPRTIYNEQFF.

This clone was seen more than once but under ten times. The V gene is TRBV30, the J gene TRBJ2-6; 8 nucleotides align to TRBD1. The CDR3 has 17 residues. The germline V gene has CDR1 GTSNPN and CDR2 SVGIG (reference sequence). V lost 0 bases and J lost 4; bases outside the gene matches: 8. CDR3 coding DNA: TGTGCCTGGAGTGTGCCCAGGGGGCTGGCCGGGGCCAACGTCCTGACTTTC. Translation gives CAWSVPRGLAGANVLTF.

The rearrangement links TRBV2 to TRBJ2-1; 7 bases fit TRBD2. In germline, CDR1 is SNHLY, CDR2 FYNNEI. J lost 5 bases, V lost 8 bases, and 12 bases had no gene match. CDR3 length: 15 residues. The CDR3 reads CASGGSSSLDNEQFF. CDR3 bases: TGTGCCAGCGGCGGGAGCTCCTCGCTCGACAATGAGCAGTTCTTC.